The 3 T cell receptor beta chains below come from one sample, sequenced in a study of siplizumab effects on memory and regulatory T cells. The assay was immunoSEQ multiplex PCR, and TCRdb's table has in-frame clones only and misses some. The sample comprises 90,000 to 140,000 clones, about 93% of which are singletons, and approximately 0.32% rests with the top ten. Sequencing input: CD4+ T cells sorted from blood. The receptors originated from a human donor in good health.

V and J are TRBV11-2 and TRBJ1-2; a possible D gene is TRBD1 (5 bases). V was cut by 3 bases and J by 0 bases, with 8 bases left in between. The CDR3 contains 14 residues. The germline gives CDR1 SGHAT, CDR2 FQNNGV. CDR3 sequence reads: CASSLDMTNYGYTF. As DNA, the CDR3 is TGTGCCAGCAGCTTGGACATGACTAACTATGGCTACACCTTC.

The rearrangement links TRBV19 to TRBJ2-1, with 9 bases lining up with TRBD1. Germline V CDR1 and CDR2: LNHDA, SQIVND (reference sequence). V was clipped by 5 bases and J by 6 bases; unmatched bases: 14. CDR3 length: 17 residues. The CDR3 DNA reads TGTGCCAGTAGTTTTATCGGTTTTGGGACAGGGACCAATGAGCAGTTCTTC. It encodes CASSFIGFGTGTNEQFF.

Turning to this clone: Different DNA sequences within this sample yield the same CDR3. J is TRBJ2-7 and V is TRBV5-1; D not resolved. The germline V gene has CDR1 SGHRS and CDR2 YFSETQ. This CDR3 has 13 amino acids. Trimming stripped 1 base from V and 2 bases from J, with 7 bases between. CDR3 residues: CASSLTGTYEQYF. In nucleotides, the CDR3 is TGCGCCAGCAGCTTGACCGGCACCTACGAGCAGTACTTC.